The 9 T cell receptor beta chains listed next were all sequenced from one sample in a study of blood T cell repertoires in COVID-19. TCRdb's copy holds only in-frame clones and misses some; the assay was immunoSEQ multiplex PCR. This sample has roughly 200,000 clones, with 82% found just once. Sequenced material: PBMCs or T cells enriched from blood (not recorded which). These receptors originate from a man aged 40-49 years who had recovered from COVID-19.

J is TRBJ1-2 and V is TRBV5-1; no reliable D call. The CDR3 runs to 14 residues. CDR1 is SGHRS, CDR2 YFSETQ, per germline. V gave up 6 bases and J gave up 4 bases, with 16 bases separating them. The CDR3 spells CASTINGRSYGYTF. The CDR3 DNA reads as TGCGCCAGCACGATAAACGGCAGGTCCTATGGCTACACCTTC.

V is TRBV4-1 and J is TRBJ1-6; D unclear. Looked up from germline, CDR1 is MGHRA and CDR2 is YSYEKL. The CDR3 covers 15 residues. Trimming shortened V by 3 bases and J by 7 bases, and 13 bases separated the two germline ends. The CDR3, as DNA: TGCGCCAGCAGCCATAGCAGAGATGGAAATTCACCCCTCCACTTT. Amino acids: CASSHSRDGNSPLHF.

This chain links TRBV20-1 with TRBJ2-7; unclear D gene. CDR3 size: 11 residues. The ends were cut back, 4 bases at V and 7 bases at J, with 11 bases in the middle. Germline-derived CDR1 and CDR2 are DFQATT and SNEGSKA (reference sequence). The CDR3 loop reads CSATVSTEQYV. CDR3 DNA: TGCAGTGCTACAGTTTCGACAGAGCAGTACGTC.

The chain has TRBV3-1 (or the pseudogene TRBV3-2) and TRBJ1-5; TRBD1 matches 8 bases. CDR1 LGHDT and CDR2 YNNKEL come from the germline V gene (reference sequence). CDR3 size: 15 residues. V gave up 0 bases and J gave up 7 bases; unmatched junction bases: 5. The CDR3 region is CASSQDGQGGQPQHF. Here the CDR3 DNA reads TGTGCCAGCAGCCAAGACGGACAGGGAGGGCAGCCCCAGCATTTT.

The chain couples TRBV7-2 to TRBJ1-5, with 8 bases fitting TRBD1. The V and J ends lost 0 bases and 2 bases, in that order; junction bases with no gene match: 0. Germline-derived CDR1 and CDR2 are SGHTA and FQGNSA. The CDR3 has 15 amino acids. DNA of the CDR3: TGTGCCAGCAGCTTAGCGGGACAGGGCAATCAGCCCCAGCATTTT. Translated, it gives CASSLAGQGNQPQHF.

The chain has TRBV3-1 (or the pseudogene TRBV3-2) and TRBJ1-3, with D possibly TRBD1 on 5 matching bases. The CDR3 loop spans 15 amino acids. Looked up from germline, CDR1 is LGHDT and CDR2 is YNNKEL (reference sequence). Trimming cost V 5 bases and J 0 bases, with 11 bases left between them. The CDR3 DNA is TGTGCCAGCAGCAAGGGACTCACCTCTGGAAACACCATATATTTT. Protein sequence: CASSKGLTSGNTIYF.

The V call is TRBV13, the J call TRBJ1-4; D remains unclear. This CDR3 spans 14 amino acids. Germline V lookup: CDR1 PRHDT, CDR2 FYEKMQ (reference sequence). Trimming stripped 7 bases from V and 5 bases from J, with 14 bases between. CDR3 protein: CASTVARANEKLFF. The CDR3 nucleotides are TGTGCCAGCACTGTCGCGAGGGCGAATGAAAAACTGTTTTTT.

The sample holds a few counts of this clone. The chain couples TRBV30 to TRBJ1-1, with D maybe TRBD1 (5 bases). Germline lookup yields CDR1 GTSNPN and CDR2 SVGIG (reference sequence). The ends were cut back, 3 bases at V and 9 bases at J, with 14 bases in the middle. This CDR3 has 12 residues. The CDR3, as DNA: TGTGCCTGGAGGATACAAGGGACTCAAGCTTTCTTT. Translated: CAWRIQGTQAFF.

This clone was counted between two and nine times. The chain carries TRBV4-2 and TRBJ1-5; 7 bases align to TRBD1. Germline CDR1 and CDR2: LGHNA and YNFKEQ. CDR3 length: 15 amino acids. Unmatched junction bases numbered 0, after V lost 0 bases and J lost 1 base. CDR3 sequence reads: CASSQEQGSNQPQHF. CDR3 coding DNA: TGTGCCAGCAGCCAAGAACAGGGGAGCAATCAGCCCCAGCATTTT.